This entry describes one T cell receptor beta chain. Its antigen is unknown. The primer mix had 60 Vbeta and 13 Jbeta primers. In the original analysis: An analysis that came later counted 60 million to 80 million unique TCR beta chains, around 10 million shared. This table comes from immunoSEQ multiplex PCR, and its TCRdb copy is limited to in-frame clones, with some not included. That table gives V, J and clone size, and the DNA gave D and trimming. Among about 110,000 clones listed, over 60% were seen once. The entry originates in a study of cytomegalovirus exposure and HLA in healthy donors. Study-wide results and caveats: Association of fewer than 20,000 TCR beta sequences with HLA alleles was found at 0.05 false discovery rate in a later analysis. Cytomegalovirus association was listed for 170 or so TCR beta chains.

The V gene lost 1 base and the J gene lost 0 bases, with 10 bases spanning the gap. There are 16 residues in the CDR3. Germline CDR1 reads SGHVS; CDR2 reads FQNEAQ. This TCR was recovered from a man under 40 in good health and CMV-seropositive. The chain joins TRBV7-8 to TRBJ1-5; D might be TRBD1 (5 bases). The sequenced material came from PBMCs. This CDR3 is CASSLGGPYSNQPQHF. The CDR3 DNA reads TGTGCCAGCAGCTTAGGGGGCCCTTATAGCAATCAGCCCCAGCATTTT.